These 8 T cell receptor beta chains were all obtained from the same sample, sequenced in a study of T cell changes during pregnancy in multiple sclerosis. Sequencing used immunoSEQ multiplex PCR; TCRdb keeps in-frame clones, though not all of them. In the table there are 25,000 to 40,000 clones, about 91% of which are singletons. Specimen: CD8+ T cells from peripheral blood mononuclear cells, collected in the second trimester of pregnancy. These receptors came from a female donor with multiple sclerosis, enrolled in a pregnancy study.

This chain joins TRBV27 and TRBJ2-7, with a tentative D call TRBD1 (6 bases). The CDR3 has 11 amino acids. Trimming removed 6 bases from V and 7 bases from J, with 10 bases in between. Looked up from germline, CDR1 is MNHEY and CDR2 is SMNVEV (reference sequence). This CDR3 reads CASSRRGEQYF. The CDR3 nucleotides read TGTGCCAGCAGCCGAAGGGGGGAGCAGTACTTC.

J is TRBJ2-1 and V is TRBV28; possible D gene TRBD2, 6 bases. There are 15 residues in the CDR3. Per germline, CDR1 MDHEN and CDR2 SYDVKM. Trimming removed 1 base at V and 3 bases at J, with 10 bases between. The CDR3 bases are TGTGCCAGCAGTTTATCTATCGGGAGCTACAATGAGCAGTTCTTC. It codes for CASSLSIGSYNEQFF.

The V call is TRBV27, the J call TRBJ2-7, with D perhaps TRBD2 (6 bases). This CDR3 has 15 amino acids. CDR1 is MNHEY, CDR2 SMNVEV, per germline (reference sequence). With 5 bases removed from V and 6 bases from J, the gap between germline ends came to 20 bases. CDR3 protein: CASSPPGGVGSEQYF. As DNA, the CDR3 is TGTGCCAGCAGTCCCCCCGGGGGAGTTGGTAGCGAGCAGTACTTC.

CDR3 nucleotides: TGTGCCAGCAGTGAGACACCGGATTCCACAGATACGCAGTATTTT. Encoded protein: CASSETPDSTDTQYF. The J gene is TRBJ2-3, the V gene TRBV6-1; no firm D call. The CDR3 consists of 15 residues. With 3 bases removed from V and 2 bases from J, the gap between germline ends came to 12 bases. Germline CDR1 and CDR2: MNHNS and SASEGT.

The chain combines TRBV19 with TRBJ2-1; 8 bases match TRBD2. The germline gives CDR1 LNHDA, CDR2 SQIVND (reference sequence). V lost 1 base and J lost 5; bases outside the gene matches: 10. The CDR3 totals 17 residues. The CDR3 coding sequence is TGTGCCAGTAGTATAGCCACAGAGCGGGAGACTGACAATGAGCAGTTCTTC. Amino acids: CASSIATERETDNEQFF.

This chain links TRBV7-3 with TRBJ2-1, with 11 bases matching TRBD1. With V trimmed by 4 bases and J by 5 bases, 4 bases remained unmatched. Germline CDR1 reads SGHTA; CDR2 reads FQGTGA. There are 15 residues in the CDR3. CDR3 nucleotides: TGTGCCAGCAGCTCCGGGACAGGGGGACACAATGAGCAGTTCTTC. Protein sequence: CASSSGTGGHNEQFF.

V gene TRBV28 combines with J gene TRBJ2-2, with D possibly matching TRBD2 (5 bases). The V end was cut by 3 bases, the J end by 5 bases, with 16 bases between. This CDR3 has 16 amino acids. In germline, CDR1 is MDHEN, CDR2 SYDVKM. CDR3 in amino acids: CASSLVVGVNTGELFF. CDR3 bases: TGTGCCAGCAGTTTGGTAGTGGGAGTAAATACCGGGGAGCTGTTTTTT.

The chain employs TRBV27 and TRBJ1-1; a possible D gene is TRBD1 (6 bases). The CDR3 loop spans 14 amino acids. The V gene lost 5 bases and the J gene lost 4 bases, with 14 bases spanning the gap. Looked up from germline, CDR1 is MNHEY and CDR2 is SMNVEV (reference sequence). The CDR3 region has the DNA TGTGCCAGCAGTCGCCCAGGGGAAATCACTGAAGCTTTCTTT. Amino acids: CASSRPGEITEAFF.